Included here is one TCR beta chain sequence, with context. Its specificity is unknown. This record comes from a study of cytomegalovirus exposure and HLA in healthy donors. Study observations and caveats: Donors were assumed by presence/absence analyses to have roughly uniform sequencing depth. Many donors shared some public TCRs, even though most TCR sequences were rare. One variant, a missense change in DCLRE1C, was linked in a later analysis to TCR beta V- and J-gene trimming. Prior analysis indicated that the majority of TCR beta V segments exhibited productivity approximately 90% or approximately 30% of the time.

The V gene end was trimmed by 6 bases and the J gene end by 6 bases; junction bases not matched to a gene: 3. Per the germline V gene, CDR1 is MRHNA and CDR2 is SNTAGT. The CDR3 has 14 residues. The PCR had 60 Vbeta and 13 Jbeta primers. This table comes from immunoSEQ multiplex PCR, and its TCRdb copy is limited to in-frame clones, with some not included. This sample has about 160,000 clones, with approximately 80% found just once. Material: PBMCs. The chain combines TRBV6-4 with TRBJ1-6, with TRBD1 matching over 9 bases. This receptor was identified in a woman aged 30 to 39 in good health and CMV-seronegative. CDR3 amino acids: CASRGQGSNSPLHF. CDR3 DNA sequence: TGTGCCAGCAGGGGACAGGGATCTAATTCACCCCTCCACTTT.